A selection of T cell receptor beta chains follows, all from one sample in a study of blood T cell repertoires in COVID-19. Data came from immunoSEQ multiplex PCR; TCRdb stores just in-frame clones and leaves some out. This table holds about 110,000 clones, 65% to 90% found once. Sequences were obtained from peripheral blood. The receptors were gathered from a woman in her fifties or sixties with acute or convalescent COVID-19. The conserved cysteine and the conserved F or W are not part of the CDR3 here. Rows give clone size only sometimes, using once, few, many, or a class for an expanded clone.

few 15 TRBJ2-5 TRBV5-1 ASNRGGTTSGGETQY
- 11 TRBJ1-5 TRBV5-8 ASSPIPERGQH
- 15 TRBJ1-5 TRBV4-2 ASSPGQGRWGNQPQH
- 11 TRBJ1-2 TRBV7-6 ASSQGQGFGYT
- 14 TRBJ1-5 TRBV18 ASSPRPGQGTQPQH
- 15 TRBJ2-5 TRBV4-3 ASSQEGAGIIEETQY
- 13 TRBJ2-7 TRBV9 ASSVGAGALYEQY
- 9 TRBJ1-4 TRBV20-1 SARQGAKLF
- 12 TRBJ2-7 TRBV3-1/TRBV3-2 ASSLGVVPYEQY
- 13 TRBJ1-4 TRBV5-5 ASSLAWDSSEKLF
once 13 TRBJ2-1 TRBV2 ASSERASGGSEQF
once 12 TRBJ2-7 TRBV7-9 ASSLEEGMYEQY
- 11 TRBJ2-5 TRBV7-3 ASSPPGQETQY
- 12 TRBJ2-3 TRBV2 AGRRGLRTDTQY
- 11 TRBJ2-4 TRBV6-2/TRBV6-3 ASSLDRGNIQY
once 12 TRBJ2-1 TRBV13 ASSLPSGEVEQF
- 11 TRBJ1-5 TRBV18 ASSPKPNQPQH
- 14 TRBJ2-5 TRBV3-1/TRBV3-2 ASSPWQDRGEETQY
- 12 TRBJ1-4 TRBV30 AWERQGIDEKLF
- 12 TRBJ1-2 TRBV7-9 ASSLGGVNYGYT
- 10 TRBJ1-5 TRBV30 AWGWHTQPQH
- 12 TRBJ1-2 TRBV29-1 SVNNPGTGDGYT
- 14 TRBJ1-5 TRBV7-2 ASSFHPGGGNQPQH
- 11 TRBJ2-3 TRBV7-2 ASTRLATDTQY
many 14 TRBJ2-2 TRBV24-1 ATSDPLTGGRRELF
- 11 TRBJ2-5 TRBV19 ASRDRGTETQY
once 14 TRBJ2-7 TRBV11-3 ASSLGGGRGLYEQY
- 14 TRBJ1-6 TRBV2 ASSRDSPQAGSPLH
- 11 TRBJ1-6 TRBV7-8 ASSLGGDYPLH
- 13 TRBJ2-5 TRBV9 ASSVYSGAQETQY
few 14 TRBJ1-4 TRBV30 AWSVLESGGNEKLF
- 12 TRBJ2-7 TRBV3-1/TRBV3-2 ASSPGGWSYEQY
- 14 TRBJ1-5 TRBV28 ASSLFPPAGNQPQH
- 13 TRBJ1-2 TRBV3-1/TRBV3-2 ASSQMGLGNYGYT
- 11 TRBJ2-7 TRBV7-3 ASSFDRNYEQY
few 14 TRBJ1-6 TRBV9 ASSPGQGWENSPLH
- 13 TRBJ2-7 TRBV12-5 ASGENRVGTYEQY